These 8 T cell receptor beta chains were all obtained from the same sample, sequenced in a study of blood T cell repertoires in COVID-19. Clones were sequenced by immunoSEQ multiplex PCR, and TCRdb holds only the in-frame ones, with some missing. The profile shows fewer than 200,000 clones, about 85% of them singletons. The sequencing input was peripheral blood. Every receptor here comes from a man in his sixties who had recovered from COVID-19.

This chain links TRBV6-5 with TRBJ2-7; TRBD1 aligns across 9 bases. Per the germline V gene, CDR1 is MNHEY and CDR2 is SVGAGI. CDR3 length: 14 amino acids. V lost 6 bases to trimming and J lost 0 bases; unmatched junction nucleotides: 3. The CDR3 spells CASSRQGGSYEQYF. CDR3 DNA sequence: TGTGCCAGCAGCCGACAGGGGGGCTCCTACGAGCAGTACTTC.

This chain uses TRBV7-8 with TRBJ1-3; TRBD1 matches at 8 bases. The CDR3 extends over 16 amino acids. Germline loops: CDR1 SGHVS, CDR2 FQNEAQ. Unmatched junction bases numbered 3, after V lost 2 bases and J lost 0 bases. The CDR3 region is CASSLQGAISGNTIYF. The CDR3 DNA reads TGTGCCAGCAGCTTACAGGGGGCCATCTCTGGAAACACCATATATTTT.

The V call is TRBV7-6, the J call TRBJ2-5; 8 bases align to TRBD2. V shed 4 bases, J shed 5 bases, and the junction held 15 bases outside the gene matches. This CDR3 is built from 17 residues. Germline-derived CDR1 and CDR2 are SGHVS and FNYEAQ. DNA of the CDR3: TGTGCCAGCAGCTCATGGGGGCTAGCGGGTATAGGGGAGACCCAGTACTTC. It encodes CASSSWGLAGIGETQYF.

The rearrangement joins TRBV6-5 to TRBJ2-7; weak D call: TRBD2 (6 bases). This CDR3 contains 15 residues. CDR1 is MNHEY and CDR2 is SVGAGI in the germline V gene. Trimming stripped 5 bases from V and 3 bases from J, with 17 bases between. The CDR3 coding sequence is TGTGCCAGCAGTCTTCAATTCGGGACTTACTACGAGCAGTACTTC. Residues: CASSLQFGTYYEQYF.

The chain joins TRBV7-2 to TRBJ2-7, with 9 positions matching TRBD2. The length of the CDR3 is 14 residues. Germline CDR1 and CDR2: SGHTA and FQGNSA. V dropped 6 bases and J dropped 2; count of bases not matched to a gene: 5. The CDR3 sequence: CASSVQRGAYEQYF. CDR3 coding DNA: TGTGCCAGCAGTGTACAGCGGGGGGCCTACGAGCAGTACTTC.

This clone was detected once. V gene TRBV4-2 combines with J gene TRBJ1-1, with D tentatively TRBD1 (5 bases). Germline lookup yields CDR1 LGHNA and CDR2 YNFKEQ. V was pared by 0 bases and J by 0 bases, with 14 bases between. The CDR3 consists of 17 residues. The CDR3 DNA reads TGTGCCAGCAGCCAAGATCGTAGACAGTCAATGAACACTGAAGCTTTCTTT. Translation: CASSQDRRQSMNTEAFF.

The chain links TRBV7-2 to TRBJ1-5; D is possibly TRBD1 (5 bases). This CDR3 comprises 15 residues. V was clipped by 2 bases and J by 5 bases, with 13 bases between them. Germline CDR1 SGHTA, CDR2 FQGNSA. CDR3 protein: CASSLRFGGDQPQHF. The CDR3 nucleotides are TGTGCCAGCAGCTTAAGATTCGGGGGTGATCAGCCCCAGCATTTT.

The chain carries TRBV7-9 and TRBJ1-1; possibly TRBD1 for D (5 bases). V was clipped by 0 bases and J by 9 bases, with 14 bases between them. The CDR3 length is 14 residues. Germline lookup yields CDR1 SEHNR and CDR2 FQNEAQ (reference sequence). DNA of the CDR3: TGTGCCAGCAGCTTAGCTAGGGGAGGGGATCAAGCTTTCTTT. It encodes CASSLARGGDQAFF.